The 29 T cell receptor beta chains presented below share a single source sample, sequenced in a study of T cell responses to AZD1222 COVID-19 vaccine. The table came from immunoSEQ multiplex PCR; TCRdb's copy has only in-frame clones and leaves some out. The sample shows about 120,000 clones, 85% to 95% of them seen only once. Sequenced material: peripheral blood, taken on day 0 of AZD1222 vaccination. Receptors originate from an adult in good health.

This chain links TRBV2 with TRBJ2-3; the match to TRBD2 covers 12 bases. Germline V lookup: CDR1 SNHLY, CDR2 FYNNEI. The length of the CDR3 is 16 residues. The V and J ends lost 5 bases and 5 bases, in that order; junction bases with no gene match: 8. CDR3 sequence reads: CASSQLAGGREDTQYF. The CDR3 DNA sequence: TGTGCCAGCAGTCAACTAGCGGGAGGCCGGGAAGATACGCAGTATTTT.

The chain is built from TRBV7-9 and TRBJ2-5, with TRBD2 matching 10 bases. Germline CDR1 SEHNR, CDR2 FQNEAQ (reference sequence). The CDR3 sequence is 16 residues long. V lost 1 base, J lost 4 bases, and 6 bases stayed unmatched. CDR3 DNA sequence: TGTGCCAGCAGCTTAGGGCTAGCGGGAGTTTCAGAGACCCAGTACTTC. Translation: CASSLGLAGVSETQYF.

J is TRBJ1-6 and V is TRBV18; TRBD1 aligns across 10 bases. There are 17 residues in the CDR3. Trimming removed 5 bases from V and 9 bases from J; junction bases left unmatched: 13. Germline V CDR1 and CDR2: KGHSH, LQKENI. The CDR3 region is CASSETGTGDRVSPLHF. The CDR3 DNA follows: TGTGCCAGCTCAGAGACCGGGACAGGGGACCGAGTTTCACCCCTCCACTTT. The full variable domain, in which reference TRBV18 and TRBJ1-6 provide the parts outside the CDR3, is NAGVMQNPRHLVRRRGQEARLRCSPMKGHSHVYWYRQLPEEGLKFMVYLQKENIIDESGMPKERFSAEFPKEGPSILRIQQVVRGDSAAYFCASSETGTGDRVSPLHFGNGTRLTVT.

This clone was observed a single time. This chain connects TRBV28 to TRBJ2-3; D gene uncertain. The CDR3 loop spans 13 amino acids. V lost 0 bases and J 12 bases, leaving 13 bases between the germline ends. Germline CDR1 and CDR2: MDHEN and SYDVKM. The CDR3 DNA sequence: TGTGCCAGCAGTTTATGGGCAGTAAAATCCCAGTATTTT. Translated, it gives CASSLWAVKSQYF.

This clone was counted only a few times. The CDR3 region has the DNA TGCGCCAGCAGCCCTATATCAACTAATGAAAAACTGTTTTTT. It is translated as CASSPISTNEKLFF. The chain combines TRBV5-1 with TRBJ1-4; D gene uncertain. Germline V gene sequence: CDR1 SGHRS, CDR2 YFSETQ. This CDR3 contains 14 residues. Trimming removed 4 bases from V and 0 bases from J, with 7 bases in between.

This chain uses TRBV7-2 with TRBJ1-1; no firm D call. There are 14 residues in the CDR3. CDR1 and CDR2 (germline): SGHTA, FQGNSA. Trimming removed 1 base at V and 3 bases at J, with 9 bases between. The chain's CDR3 is CASSLDSAYTEAFF. The CDR3 coding sequence is TGTGCCAGCAGCTTAGATTCGGCATACACTGAAGCTTTCTTT.

The genes are TRBV5-1 and TRBJ2-7; 8 bases align to TRBD1. The CDR3 covers 12 residues. The germline V gene encodes CDR1 SGHRS and CDR2 YFSETQ. Germline trimming cut 5 bases from V and 7 bases from J; bases unmatched to any gene: 5. CDR3 nucleotide sequence: TGCGCCAGCAGGCAGGGGGCCTGGGAGCAGTACTTC. This encodes CASRQGAWEQYF. The whole variable domain, remainder taken from reference TRBV5-1 and TRBJ2-7, is KAGVTQTPRYLIKTRGQQVTLSCSPISGHRSVSWYQQTPGQGLQFLFEYFSETQRNKGNFPGRFSGRQFSNSRSEMNVSTLELGDSALYLCASRQGAWEQYFGPGTRLTVT.

DNA of the CDR3: TGTGCCAGCAGCTCCGGACAGGGCTCCTACAATGAGCAGTTCTTC. Amino acid sequence: CASSSGQGSYNEQFF. The chain combines TRBV11-3 with TRBJ2-1; 8 bases are shared with TRBD1. Per the germline V gene, CDR1 is SGHNT and CDR2 is YENEEA. V lost 4 bases to trimming and J lost 0 bases; unmatched junction nucleotides: 2. CDR3 length equals 15 residues. Supplemented by reference TRBV11-3 and TRBJ2-1, the full variable domain reads EAGVVQSPRYKIIEKKQPVAFWCNPISGHNTLYWYLQNLGQGPELLIRYENEEAVDDSQLPKDRFSAERLKGVDSTLKIQPAELGDSAVYLCASSSGQGSYNEQFFGPGTRLTVL.

This sequence joins TRBV28 and TRBJ1-6; D uncertain. From germline, CDR1 is MDHEN and CDR2 SYDVKM. With 5 bases removed from V and 2 bases from J, the gap between germline ends came to 7 bases. The CDR3 is 14 residues long. CDR3 region: CASSPGPYNSPLHF. The CDR3 DNA is TGTGCCAGCAGTCCCGGACCCTATAATTCACCCCTCCACTTT.

V gene TRBV9 combines with J gene TRBJ2-7; 9 bases agree with TRBD1. Germline V lookup: CDR1 SGDLS, CDR2 YYNGEE. This CDR3 region has 14 residues. V shed 4 bases and J 0 bases; nucleotides not matched to a gene: 2. The CDR3 spells CASSWTGDSYEQYF. In nucleotides, the CDR3 is TGTGCCAGCAGCTGGACAGGGGACTCCTACGAGCAGTACTTC.

The genes are TRBV3-1 (or the pseudogene TRBV3-2) and TRBJ2-3, with D possibly matching TRBD2 (6 bases). The V end was cut by 4 bases, the J end by 4 bases, with 9 bases between. The CDR3 loop spans 13 amino acids. The V gene's germline CDR1 is LGHDT and CDR2 YNNKEL (reference sequence). The CDR3 is CASSLGGPDTQYF. CDR3 coding DNA: TGTGCCAGCAGCCTCGGGGGTCCAGATACGCAGTATTTT.

This clone was detected a few times. This chain uses TRBV5-4 with TRBJ1-1, with D perhaps matching TRBD1 (6 bases). Germline V lookup: CDR1 SGHNT, CDR2 YYREEE (reference sequence). This CDR3 spans 13 amino acids. The V end was cut by 0 bases, the J end by 11 bases, with 14 bases between. The DNA of the CDR3 is TGTGCCAGCAGCTTGGTTATCGGGGGGCAGGCTTTCTTT. This sequence encodes CASSLVIGGQAFF. Full variable domain (missing parts from reference TRBV5-4 and TRBJ1-1): ETGVTQSPTHLIKTRGQQVTLRCSSQSGHNTVSWYQQALGQGPQFIFQYYREEENGRGNFPPRFSGLQFPNYSSELNVNALELDDSALYLCASSLVIGGQAFFGQGTRLTVV.

A note on this clone: One junction end disagrees with the germline gene, perhaps due to a read error. The J gene is TRBJ2-1, the V gene TRBV2; possible D gene TRBD1, 5 bases. The length of the CDR3 is 15 residues. Germline V CDR1 and CDR2: SNHLY, FYNNEI. CDR3 loop: CASREGQGSYNEQFF. The CDR3 nucleotides are TGTGCCAGCAGGGAAGGGCAGGGATCCTACAATGAGCAGTTCTTC.

Turning to this clone: The same CDR3 is also encoded by other DNA sequences in this sample. This chain connects TRBV28 to TRBJ1-6, with D possibly TRBD1 on 5 matching bases. The V end was cut by 4 bases, the J end by 10 bases, with 8 bases between. The CDR3 runs 12 residues. Germline V gene data show CDR1 as MDHEN and CDR2 as SYDVKM. CDR3 DNA sequence: TGTGCCAGCAGTTCGGGGCGGTCACCCCTCCACTTT. Encoded protein: CASSSGRSPLHF.

This chain connects TRBV25-1 to TRBJ1-5; 8 positions agree with TRBD1. V lost 7 bases, J lost 4 bases, and 6 bases stayed unmatched. Germline V gene sequence: CDR1 MGHDK, CDR2 SYGVNS. This CDR3 is built from 14 residues. DNA for the CDR3: TGTGCCAGCAAAGGACAGGGAGGGAATCAGCCCCAGCATTTT. Translating gives CASKGQGGNQPQHF.

The rearrangement uses TRBV6-5 and TRBJ2-1; tentative D call: TRBD2 (6 bases). Germline V gene lookup returns CDR1 MNHEY and CDR2 SVGAGI. V was clipped by 4 bases and J by 4 bases, with 8 bases between them. The CDR3 extends over 13 amino acids. The DNA of the CDR3 is TGTGCCAGCAGTTTAGCGGAGTACAATGAGCAGTTCTTC. It encodes CASSLAEYNEQFF.

This clone was seen a single time. This chain links TRBV27 with TRBJ2-7; unclear D gene. The germline V and J ends were trimmed by 6 bases and 2 bases, with 14 bases remaining between them. The CDR3 length is 14 residues. CDR1 is MNHEY, CDR2 SMNVEV, per germline (reference sequence). Here the CDR3 reads CASRYPGSAYEQYF. CDR3 bases: TGTGCCAGCAGATATCCGGGCTCAGCCTACGAGCAGTACTTC.

The chain links TRBV28 to TRBJ1-5; TRBD1 aligns across 7 bases. The V gene's germline CDR1 is MDHEN and CDR2 SYDVKM. With V trimmed by 5 bases and J by 6 bases, 13 bases remained unmatched. The CDR3 is 16 residues long. CDR3 nucleotides: TGTGCCAGCAGTACCGCGACAGGGTTGGTCAGTCAGCCCCAGCATTTT. This sequence encodes CASSTATGLVSQPQHF.

The chain couples TRBV28 to TRBJ1-2; D ambiguous. V was pared by 10 bases and J by 3 bases, with 12 bases between. This CDR3 contains 12 residues. CDR1 is MDHEN and CDR2 is SYDVKM in the germline V gene. The CDR3 protein is CATPSGDYGYTF. The CDR3 DNA is TGTGCCACCCCCAGTGGGGACTATGGCTACACCTTC.

The chain has TRBV27 and TRBJ2-7; the D call may be TRBD1 or TRBD2 (7 bases each). This CDR3 region has 14 residues. Germline CDR1 and CDR2: MNHEY and SMNVEV (reference sequence). Trimming took off 4 bases at V and 6 bases at J, with 16 bases between the two ends. The CDR3 sequence is CASSWGGGAGEQYF. Written as DNA, the CDR3 is TGTGCCAGCAGTTGGGGAGGGGGCGCGGGCGAGCAGTACTTC.

This sequence joins TRBV19 and TRBJ2-5; 14 bases match TRBD2. The CDR3 extends over 16 amino acids. Germline CDR1 reads LNHDA; CDR2 reads SQIVND (reference sequence). Unmatched junction bases numbered 3, after V lost 1 base and J lost 5 bases. The CDR3 region has the DNA TGTGCCAGTAGTATAGGGACTAGCGGGAGGAGGGAGACCCAGTACTTC. Its protein product is CASSIGTSGRRETQYF.

The CDR3 region has the DNA TGTGCCAGCAGCCCCCTTTTTTATGGCTACACCTTC. Amino acids: CASSPLFYGYTF. The chain joins TRBV6-5 to TRBJ1-2; D call uncertain. The CDR3 runs to 12 residues. Per the germline V gene, CDR1 is MNHEY and CDR2 is SVGAGI. V was cut by 6 bases and J by 5 bases, with 10 bases left in between.

The chain has TRBV27 and TRBJ1-2, with D possibly TRBD1 on 5 matching bases. With 2 bases removed from V and 6 bases from J, the gap between germline ends came to 16 bases. This CDR3 region has 15 residues. Germline V CDR1 and CDR2: MNHEY, SMNVEV (reference sequence). CDR3 in DNA: TGTGCCAGCAGTTTACTTAAACGGGGGTCTGATGGCTACACCTTC. As protein: CASSLLKRGSDGYTF.

CDR3 protein: CASSQSSPSFSSYNEQFF. DNA for the CDR3: TGCGCCAGCAGTCAATCATCCCCGTCTTTTAGCTCCTACAATGAGCAGTTCTTC. The chain is built from TRBV23-1 and TRBJ2-1; the D is unclear. TRBV23-1 has ORF status, its function being uncertain. Trimming pared 0 bases from V and 0 bases from J, leaving 15 bases between. This CDR3 is built from 18 residues.

This clone was observed a single time. The chain couples TRBV19 to TRBJ1-5, with 9 nucleotides matching TRBD1. Germline CDR1 and CDR2: LNHDA and SQIVND (reference sequence). The CDR3 runs 16 residues. The junction had 11 bases not matched to a gene; V was cut back by 5 bases and J by 6 bases. CDR3 sequence reads: CASSLFTGQGGQPQHF. The DNA for the CDR3 is TGTGCCAGTAGTCTATTCACGGGACAGGGAGGTCAGCCCCAGCATTTT. Full variable domain (outside the CDR3, taken from reference TRBV19 and TRBJ1-5): DGGITQSPKYLFRKEGQNVTLSCEQNLNHDAMYWYRQDPGQGLRLIYYSQIVNDFQKGDIAEGYSVSREKKESFPLTVTSAQKNPTAFYLCASSLFTGQGGQPQHFGDGTRLSIL.

The rearrangement uses TRBV15 and TRBJ1-6; 8 bases are a match to TRBD1. Trimming removed 6 bases from V and 7 bases from J; junction bases left unmatched: 14. Germline V CDR1 and CDR2: LNHNV, YYDKDF (reference sequence). This CDR3 contains 17 residues. The CDR3 DNA sequence: TGTGCCACCAGACCCTTGGGGGACAGGTCGCCCAATTCACCCCTCCACTTT. It specifies CATRPLGDRSPNSPLHF. The whole variable domain, remainder taken from reference TRBV15 and TRBJ1-6, is DAMVIQNPRYQVTQFGKPVTLSCSQTLNHNVMYWYQQKSSQAPKLLFHYYDKDFNNEADTPDNFQSRRPNTSFCFLDIRSPGLGDTAMYLCATRPLGDRSPNSPLHFGNGTRLTVT.

The V gene is TRBV7-9, the J gene TRBJ1-2, with D unresolved. The V end lost 2 bases, the J end lost 2 bases, and 12 bases lay between the germline ends. Germline V gene sequence: CDR1 SEHNR, CDR2 FQNEAQ (reference sequence). This CDR3 is built from 15 residues. The chain's CDR3 is CASSLLDRRNYGYTF. The DNA of the CDR3 is TGTGCCAGCAGCTTATTGGACCGGCGGAACTATGGCTACACCTTC.

This clone appeared once. The chain combines TRBV5-4 with TRBJ2-5; 14 bases line up with TRBD2. Looked up from germline, CDR1 is SGHNT and CDR2 is YYREEE (reference sequence). This CDR3 contains 16 residues. With 5 bases clipped from V and 5 bases from J, the junction kept 8 bases outside the gene matches. Here the CDR3 reads CASRSGLAGDAETQYF. Here the CDR3 DNA reads TGTGCCAGCAGGTCGGGACTAGCGGGAGACGCGGAGACCCAGTACTTC. Complete variable domain (other parts from reference TRBV5-4 and TRBJ2-5): ETGVTQSPTHLIKTRGQQVTLRCSSQSGHNTVSWYQQALGQGPQFIFQYYREEENGRGNFPPRFSGLQFPNYSSELNVNALELDDSALYLCASRSGLAGDAETQYFGPGTRLLVL.

This chain joins TRBV15 and TRBJ1-2; a weak D match, TRBD1 (6 bases). The V end was cut by 5 bases, the J end by 5 bases, with 21 bases between. This CDR3 comprises 16 residues. Germline V CDR1 and CDR2: LNHNV, YYDKDF (reference sequence). The CDR3 sequence: CATSLRQEEDTYGYTF. DNA of the CDR3: TGTGCCACCAGCCTTAGACAGGAGGAAGATACATATGGCTACACCTTC.